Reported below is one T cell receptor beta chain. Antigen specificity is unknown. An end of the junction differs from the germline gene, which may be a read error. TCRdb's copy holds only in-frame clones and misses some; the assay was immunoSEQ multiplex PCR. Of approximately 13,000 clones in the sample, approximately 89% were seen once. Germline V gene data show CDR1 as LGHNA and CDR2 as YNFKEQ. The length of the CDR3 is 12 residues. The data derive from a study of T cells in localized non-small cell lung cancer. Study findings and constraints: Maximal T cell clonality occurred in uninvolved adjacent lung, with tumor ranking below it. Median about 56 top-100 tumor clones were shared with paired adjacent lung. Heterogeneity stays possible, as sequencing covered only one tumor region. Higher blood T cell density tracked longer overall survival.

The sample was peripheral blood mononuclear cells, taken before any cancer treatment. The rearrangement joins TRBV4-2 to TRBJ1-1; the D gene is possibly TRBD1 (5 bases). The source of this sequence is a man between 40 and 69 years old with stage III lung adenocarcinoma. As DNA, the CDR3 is TGTGCCAGCAGCCAAGAGTCTGGACAACAGAAGTTT. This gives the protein CASSQESGQQKF.